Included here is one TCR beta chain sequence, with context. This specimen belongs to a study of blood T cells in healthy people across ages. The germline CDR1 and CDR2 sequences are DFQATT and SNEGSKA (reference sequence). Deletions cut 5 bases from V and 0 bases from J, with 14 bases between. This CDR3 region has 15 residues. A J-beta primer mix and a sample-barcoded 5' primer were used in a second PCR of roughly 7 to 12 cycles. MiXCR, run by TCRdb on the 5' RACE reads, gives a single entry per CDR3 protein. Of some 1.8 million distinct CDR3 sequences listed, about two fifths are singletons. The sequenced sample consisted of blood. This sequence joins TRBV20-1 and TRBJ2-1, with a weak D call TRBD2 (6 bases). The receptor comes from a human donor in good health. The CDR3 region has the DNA TGCAGTGCTGAGCCGGGGGTTAGCTCCTACAATGAGCAGTTCTTC. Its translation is CSAEPGVSSYNEQFF.